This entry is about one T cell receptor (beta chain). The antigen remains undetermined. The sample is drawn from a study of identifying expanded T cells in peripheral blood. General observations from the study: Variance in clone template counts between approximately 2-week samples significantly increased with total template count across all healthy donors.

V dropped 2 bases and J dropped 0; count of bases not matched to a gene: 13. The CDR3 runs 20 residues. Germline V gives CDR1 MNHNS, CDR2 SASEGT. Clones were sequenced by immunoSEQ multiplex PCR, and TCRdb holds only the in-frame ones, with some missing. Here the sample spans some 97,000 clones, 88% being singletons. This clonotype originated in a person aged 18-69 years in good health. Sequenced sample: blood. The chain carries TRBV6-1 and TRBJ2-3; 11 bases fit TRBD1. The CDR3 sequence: CASSERGRGQGDFSTDTQYF. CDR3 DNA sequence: TGTGCCAGCAGTGAAAGGGGGAGGGGACAGGGGGACTTTAGCACAGATACGCAGTATTTT.